Described below is a single T cell receptor beta chain sequence and its context. Antigen unknown. The data belong to a study of cytomegalovirus exposure and HLA in healthy donors. Findings and caveats of the study: Across donors, most TCRs were seen rarely, yet some public ones were widespread. Sequencing artifact likely explains a cluster of highly shared sequence variants.

The CDR3 runs to 21 residues. Germline lookup yields CDR1 LGHNA and CDR2 YSLEER. With 0 bases clipped from V and 1 base from J, the junction kept 15 bases outside the gene matches. It was with 60 Vbeta and 13 Jbeta primers that the PCR ran. The table came from immunoSEQ multiplex PCR; TCRdb's copy has only in-frame clones and leaves some out. The data contain about 230,000 clones, about 84% of them singletons. This chain links TRBV4-3 with TRBJ2-4; the match to TRBD2 covers 10 bases. This clonotype was sampled from a human donor in good health. Sample: PBMCs. The CDR3 nucleotides read TGCGCCAGCAGCCAAGATAAGGGCCTAGCGGGGGATGGGGGGGCCAAAAACATTCAGTACTTC. Its translation is CASSQDKGLAGDGGAKNIQYF.